The rows below give T cell receptor beta chains drawn from one sample of a study of T cells in Graves' hyperthyroidism and ophthalmopathy. TCRdb processed the multiplex PCR reads anew with MiXCR; each CDR3 protein has one entry. Found here are about 300,000 distinct CDR3 sequences, 15% to 20% of them singletons; the top ten hold around a third. Sequenced: blood. These receptors were obtained from a man aged 25-45 years with Graves' hyperthyroidism. CDR3s include the opening cysteine and the closing phenylalanine or tryptophan. A D gene is named only where the DNA matches it firmly. Clone size is shown for a subset of rows, as once, few, many or a class of expanded clone.

v_gene: TRBV20-1
j_gene: TRBJ2-7
abundance: NA
d_gene: NA
CDR3nt: TGCCGAGGGGCGGGGCAGGCCCCCTACGAGCAGTACTTC
CDR3aa: CRGAGQAPYEQYF

v_gene: TRBV28
j_gene: TRBJ1-2
abundance: many
d_gene: TRBD1
CDR3nt: TGTGCCAGCAGGATCGGGACAGAGAGCTATGGCTACACCTTC
CDR3aa: CASRIGTESYGYTF

v_gene: TRBV6-1
j_gene: TRBJ2-7
abundance: many
d_gene: NA
CDR3nt: TGTGCCAGCAGGAGGTCCGGAGGAGAGCAGTACTTC
CDR3aa: CASRRSGGEQYF

v_gene: TRBV9
j_gene: TRBJ2-1
abundance: few
d_gene: TRBD2
CDR3nt: TGTGCCAGCAGCCCAGTGGGGGGGAACAATGAGCAGTTCTTC
CDR3aa: CASSPVGGNNEQFF

v_gene: TRBV20-1
j_gene: TRBJ2-5
abundance: NA
d_gene: TRBD2
CDR3nt: TGCAGTGCTCAGGGGCCCGGACTAGCGGGACCCCAAGAGACCCAGTACTTC
CDR3aa: CSAQGPGLAGPQETQYF

v_gene: TRBV7-9
j_gene: TRBJ2-7
abundance: many
d_gene: NA
CDR3nt: TGTGCCAGCAGCTTAGCGGAGGGGGAGTTAGAGCAGTACTTC
CDR3aa: CASSLAEGELEQYF

v_gene: TRBV6-2/TRBV6-3
j_gene: TRBJ2-1
abundance: many
d_gene: NA
CDR3nt: TGTGCCAGCAGTTACTCGGAGGAAGGAGTCTCGGATGAGCAGTTCTTC
CDR3aa: CASSYSEEGVSDEQFF

v_gene: TRBV4-2
j_gene: TRBJ2-7
abundance: few
d_gene: NA
CDR3nt: TGTGCCAGCAGCCAAGATTCGGAGAGCTCCTACGAGCAGTACTTC
CDR3aa: CASSQDSESSYEQYF

v_gene: TRBV2
j_gene: TRBJ1-5
abundance: NA
d_gene: TRBD1
CDR3nt: TGTGCCAGCAGTGTGACAGGGATCAATCAGCCCCAGCATTTT
CDR3aa: CASSVTGINQPQHF

v_gene: TRBV2
j_gene: TRBJ2-7
abundance: many
d_gene: TRBD2
CDR3nt: TGTGCCAGCAGTGAAACTAGCGGGAGGGTTGGGCAGTACTTC
CDR3aa: CASSETSGRVGQYF

v_gene: TRBV5-6
j_gene: TRBJ1-2
abundance: few
d_gene: NA
CDR3nt: TGTGCCACCCAAGACGGACAGCACTCCTATGGCTACACCTTC
CDR3aa: CATQDGQHSYGYTF

v_gene: TRBV12-3/TRBV12-4
j_gene: TRBJ2-1
abundance: many
d_gene: NA
CDR3nt: TGTGCCAGCAGTTTTGGGTTGAGAATCTCTACCTATGAGCAGTTCTTC
CDR3aa: CASSFGLRISTYEQFF

v_gene: TRBV6-1
j_gene: TRBJ2-5
abundance: few
d_gene: TRBD2
CDR3nt: TGTGCCAGCAGTCCCGGGACTAGCGCGGTCGAGATGGAGACCCAGTACTTC
CDR3aa: CASSPGTSAVEMETQYF

v_gene: TRBV20-1
j_gene: TRBJ1-5
abundance: few
d_gene: NA
CDR3nt: TGCAGTGCTAGGTATAGCAATCAGCCCCAGCATTTT
CDR3aa: CSARYSNQPQHF

v_gene: TRBV10-2
j_gene: TRBJ2-1
abundance: NA
d_gene: TRBD2
CDR3nt: TGCGCCAGCAAGACTAGCGGGAGGTTTGAGGGGCCCAACAATGAGCAGTTCTTC
CDR3aa: CASKTSGRFEGPNNEQFF

v_gene: TRBV4-1
j_gene: TRBJ1-1
abundance: NA
d_gene: NA
CDR3nt: TGCGCCAGCAGTCGACAGTCCTACACTGAAGCTTTCTTT
CDR3aa: CASSRQSYTEAFF

v_gene: TRBV28
j_gene: TRBJ2-7
abundance: NA
d_gene: NA
CDR3nt: TGTGCCAGCAGAACGGACGCCGGGCCCTACGAGCAGTACTTC
CDR3aa: CASRTDAGPYEQYF

v_gene: TRBV11-2
j_gene: TRBJ1-2
abundance: many
d_gene: NA
CDR3nt: TGTGCCAGCAGCTTAGATCGGGGGGTATATGGCTACACCTTC
CDR3aa: CASSLDRGVYGYTF

v_gene: TRBV11-3
j_gene: TRBJ2-1
abundance: many
d_gene: NA
CDR3nt: TGTGCCAGCAGCTTAGTTTTAGCGGCCCCAGGGGATGAGCAGTTCTTC
CDR3aa: CASSLVLAAPGDEQFF

v_gene: TRBV20-1
j_gene: TRBJ1-1
abundance: many
d_gene: NA
CDR3nt: TGCAGTGCTCCACTCGTCAAGGGTCGGGACACTGAAGCTTTCTTT
CDR3aa: CSAPLVKGRDTEAFF

v_gene: TRBV9
j_gene: TRBJ2-3
abundance: many
d_gene: NA
CDR3nt: TGTGCCAGCAGCTCGGGTGACCCGCCCCATACGCAGTATTTT
CDR3aa: CASSSGDPPHTQYF

v_gene: TRBV12-3/TRBV12-4
j_gene: TRBJ2-1
abundance: few
d_gene: NA
CDR3nt: TGTGCCAGCAGCTCCGGGACGTTCTCCTACAATGAGCAGTTCTTC
CDR3aa: CASSSGTFSYNEQFF

v_gene: TRBV24-1
j_gene: TRBJ2-2
abundance: NA
d_gene: TRBD1
CDR3nt: TGTGCCAGTACCGGGACAGGGGAGTCGGAGCTGTTTTTT
CDR3aa: CASTGTGESELFF

v_gene: TRBV20-1
j_gene: TRBJ2-1
abundance: NA
d_gene: TRBD2
CDR3nt: TGCAGTGCTATTGGGACTAGCGCGTACAATGAGCAGTTCTTC
CDR3aa: CSAIGTSAYNEQFF

v_gene: TRBV12-5
j_gene: TRBJ1-5
abundance: NA
d_gene: TRBD1
CDR3nt: TGTGCTAGTGGTGGGGGGGCGGGACAGGGAAGCAGTCAGCCCCAGCATTTT
CDR3aa: CASGGGAGQGSSQPQHF

v_gene: TRBV5-1
j_gene: TRBJ2-7
abundance: few
d_gene: NA
CDR3nt: TGCGCCAGCAGCTTGGAGGCAGGGGATGGCTACGAGCAGTACTTC
CDR3aa: CASSLEAGDGYEQYF

v_gene: TRBV29-1
j_gene: TRBJ1-4
abundance: NA
d_gene: NA
CDR3nt: TGCAGCGTTGAATCGGGTTGGGATCCTTCAACTAATGAAAAACTGTTTTTT
CDR3aa: CSVESGWDPSTNEKLFF

v_gene: TRBV20-1
j_gene: TRBJ2-3
abundance: many
d_gene: NA
CDR3nt: TGCAGTGCTAGACCTCCTGGGGTAGTGCTGACAGATACGCAGTATTTT
CDR3aa: CSARPPGVVLTDTQYF

v_gene: TRBV6-2/TRBV6-3
j_gene: TRBJ1-5
abundance: NA
d_gene: NA
CDR3nt: TGTGCCAGCGGTTTTACTAGCAATCAGCCCCAGCATTTT
CDR3aa: CASGFTSNQPQHF

v_gene: TRBV4-1
j_gene: TRBJ2-3
abundance: few
d_gene: TRBD2
CDR3nt: TGCGCCAGCAGGCAGGTAGCGGGAGGCCCTAGCACAGATACGCAGTATTTT
CDR3aa: CASRQVAGGPSTDTQYF

v_gene: TRBV5-6
j_gene: TRBJ2-7
abundance: NA
d_gene: TRBD1
CDR3nt: TGTGCCAGCAGCGTACCGGGACAGGGGGCCTCGACAGAAGAGCAGTACTTC
CDR3aa: CASSVPGQGASTEEQYF

v_gene: TRBV2
j_gene: TRBJ2-2
abundance: many
d_gene: NA
CDR3nt: TGTGCCAGCACCCCACAGATGAACACCGGGGAGCTGTTTTTT
CDR3aa: CASTPQMNTGELFF

v_gene: TRBV27
j_gene: TRBJ2-1
abundance: few
d_gene: NA
CDR3nt: TGTGCCAGCAACCAGCGGAACTCCTACAATGAGCAGTTCTTC
CDR3aa: CASNQRNSYNEQFF

v_gene: TRBV20-1
j_gene: TRBJ2-1
abundance: many
d_gene: NA
CDR3nt: TGCAGTGCTAGAGAGGGGATTCGGCCTTGGAGTGAGCAGTTCTTC
CDR3aa: CSAREGIRPWSEQFF

v_gene: TRBV25-1
j_gene: TRBJ2-1
abundance: few
d_gene: NA
CDR3nt: TGTGCCAGCAGTGAAGGGGCCGGCTGGTACAATGAGCAGTTCTTC
CDR3aa: CASSEGAGWYNEQFF

v_gene: TRBV30
j_gene: TRBJ2-7
abundance: many
d_gene: NA
CDR3nt: TGTGCCTGGAGTGTACGGAGGAGAGAGGGCGAGCAGTACTTC
CDR3aa: CAWSVRRREGEQYF

v_gene: TRBV7-2
j_gene: TRBJ1-2
abundance: many
d_gene: TRBD1
CDR3nt: TGTGCCAGCAGCTTGGACAGGGGTCCCTATGGCTACACCTTC
CDR3aa: CASSLDRGPYGYTF

v_gene: TRBV11-2
j_gene: TRBJ2-5
abundance: NA
d_gene: NA
CDR3nt: TGTGCCAGCAGCTTAGGCGGCCAGCCCCAAGAGACCCAGTACTTC
CDR3aa: CASSLGGQPQETQYF

v_gene: TRBV30
j_gene: TRBJ1-1
abundance: many
d_gene: NA
CDR3nt: TGTGCCTGGGACCCGACAGGTTTCGGCACTGAAGCTTTCTTT
CDR3aa: CAWDPTGFGTEAFF

v_gene: TRBV28
j_gene: TRBJ2-5
abundance: many
d_gene: NA
CDR3nt: TGTGCCAGCAGTTTACATGGGGTCCAAGAGACCCAGTACTTC
CDR3aa: CASSLHGVQETQYF

v_gene: TRBV12-3/TRBV12-4
j_gene: TRBJ2-3
abundance: NA
d_gene: NA
CDR3nt: TGTGCCAGCAGCCAAGGGGAGTGGGGGGATACGCAGTATTTT
CDR3aa: CASSQGEWGDTQYF

v_gene: TRBV30
j_gene: TRBJ1-2
abundance: few
d_gene: TRBD1
CDR3nt: TGTGCCTGGAGTATAACGACAGGGTCGGACTACACCTTC
CDR3aa: CAWSITTGSDYTF